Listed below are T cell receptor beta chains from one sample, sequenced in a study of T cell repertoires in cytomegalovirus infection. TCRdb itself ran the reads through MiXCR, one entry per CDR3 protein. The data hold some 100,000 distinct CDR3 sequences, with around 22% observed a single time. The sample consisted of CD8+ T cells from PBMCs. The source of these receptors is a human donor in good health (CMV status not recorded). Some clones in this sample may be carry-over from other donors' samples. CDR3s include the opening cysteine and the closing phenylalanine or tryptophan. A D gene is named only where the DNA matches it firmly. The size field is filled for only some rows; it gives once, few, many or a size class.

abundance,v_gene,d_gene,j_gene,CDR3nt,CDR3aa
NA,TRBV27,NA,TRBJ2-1,TGTGCCAGCAGTGAGGGGGTTAGCTCCTACAATGAGCAGTTCTTC,CASSEGVSSYNEQFF
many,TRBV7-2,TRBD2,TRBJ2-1,TGTGCCAGCAGCTTACTGGTTGCGGCTAGCGGGGACAATGAGCAGTTCTTC,CASSLLVAASGDNEQFF
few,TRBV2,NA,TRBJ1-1,TGTGCCAGCACCCCGTGGGGGGAGAACACTGAAGCTTTCTTT,CASTPWGENTEAFF
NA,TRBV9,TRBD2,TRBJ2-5,TGTGCCAGCAGCCGTAGAGGGGAGGGTTTAAGAGAGACCCAGTACTTC,CASSRRGEGLRETQYF
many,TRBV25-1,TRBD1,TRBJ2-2,TGTGCCAGCAGTGATCCCCGGACAGGGGGCAACACCGGGGAGCTGTTTTTT,CASSDPRTGGNTGELFF
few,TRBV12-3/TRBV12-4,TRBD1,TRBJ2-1,TGTGCCAGCAGTGGGGGCCGGACAGGGGGATACAATGAGCAGTTCTTC,CASSGGRTGGYNEQFF
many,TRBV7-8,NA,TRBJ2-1,TGTGCCAGCAGCTTGGACAATGAGCAGTTCTTC,CASSLDNEQFF
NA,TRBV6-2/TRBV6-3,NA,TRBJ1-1,TGTGCCAGCAGACCTCTGCTTGGGCCAGGGAGGGGTGAAGCTTTCTTT,CASRPLLGPGRGEAFF
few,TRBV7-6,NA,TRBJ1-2,TGTGCCAGCAGCCTCGGACCGGTGGGTCTTGGCTACACCTTC,CASSLGPVGLGYTF
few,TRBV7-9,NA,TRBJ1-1,TGTGCCAGCAGCTTAGACAGGGAATGGGCTTTCTTT,CASSLDREWAFF
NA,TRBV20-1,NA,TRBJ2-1,TGCAGTGCTAGTACGGGGTTAGGGTTGTTGTATGAGCAGTTCTTC,CSASTGLGLLYEQFF
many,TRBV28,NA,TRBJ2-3,TGTGCCAGCAGTCACCCCTCTAGCACAGATACGCAGTATTTT,CASSHPSSTDTQYF
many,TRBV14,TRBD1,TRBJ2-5,TGTGCCAGCAGCCCAGGGGGCAGGCTTCAAGAGACCCAGTACTTC,CASSPGGRLQETQYF